Listed below are T cell receptor beta chains from one sample, sequenced in a study of T cells after yellow fever vaccination. TCRdb ran MiXCR on the 5' RACE reads and lists one entry per CDR3 protein. Of about 340,000 distinct CDR3 sequences in the sample, around 13% were seen once. Material: CD4+ T cells sorted from PBMCs, obtained 15 days after the yellow fever booster vaccination. The receptors stem from a man between 18 and 29 years old who received the YFV17D yellow fever vaccine. Each CDR3 is given with its conserved first and last residue.

CASSLVGQGGHEQYF | TRBJ2-7 | TRBV7-9
CSAVRQENYEQYF | TRBJ2-7 | TRBV20-1
CASSPERLAGNTGELFF | TRBJ2-2 | TRBV7-2
CSAHTSGGGSFDNEQFF | TRBJ2-1 | TRBV29-1
CASSLGASALGDTQYF | TRBJ2-3 | TRBV5-5
CASSKGGHMNTEAFF | TRBJ1-1 | TRBV2
CASSVGLAWHTGELFF | TRBJ2-2 | TRBV9
CASSEREEETQYF | TRBJ2-5 | TRBV11-2
CASSPHGGSRGGRVEQFF | TRBJ2-1 | TRBV4-3
CASSYRGYEQYF | TRBJ2-7 | TRBV6-5
CASSLGLRQELFF | TRBJ1-4 | TRBV7-2
CASSPSGHYTDTQYF | TRBJ2-3 | TRBV6-5
CASILAGKFRTGELFF | TRBJ2-2 | TRBV6-2/TRBV6-3
CASNLGGRFRNTEAFF | TRBJ1-1 | TRBV6-2/TRBV6-3
CASSLGQKNSPLHF | TRBJ1-6 | TRBV5-1
CSAREGILTEAFF | TRBJ1-1 | TRBV20-1
CASSVDHRVNTEAFF | TRBJ1-1 | TRBV9
CASSESGQTEKLFF | TRBJ1-4 | TRBV25-1
CASSPMGLAGYNEQFF | TRBJ2-1 | TRBV6-5
CASSLQGNTADTQYF | TRBJ2-3 | TRBV4-3
CASSYKSGATEAFF | TRBJ1-1 | TRBV6-5
CASSFLAGPNTGELFF | TRBJ2-2 | TRBV7-6
CASSASIGTYNEQFF | TRBJ2-1 | TRBV9
CASSEVVPKETQYF | TRBJ2-5 | TRBV2
CASSLADAGAIADTQYF | TRBJ2-3 | TRBV5-1
CASSYSMGLAAAETQYF | TRBJ2-5 | TRBV6-2/TRBV6-3
CASRNTGGREQYF | TRBJ2-7 | TRBV12-3/TRBV12-4
CASSPAGGTDTQYF | TRBJ2-3 | TRBV18
CASSRKDRDDQPQHF | TRBJ1-5 | TRBV4-1
CAISESILGYTF | TRBJ1-2 | TRBV10-3
CASSGGQFSGANVLTF | TRBJ2-6 | TRBV5-6
CASSSPHGGEIKELFF | TRBJ2-2 | TRBV28
CASSQYRVTGELFF | TRBJ2-2 | TRBV7-2
CASSPGAGPTDTQYF | TRBJ2-3 | TRBV18
CASSQGPRDAYGYTF | TRBJ1-2 | TRBV4-3
CASSVGPRGQGNSPLHF | TRBJ1-6 | TRBV5-1
CASSLAPGPGEGLFF | TRBJ1-4 | TRBV7-2
CASSLAGATNTEAFF | TRBJ1-1 | TRBV7-2
CASSLRRTENYGYTF | TRBJ1-2 | TRBV27
CSARQPGLRNWGYGYTF | TRBJ1-2 | TRBV20-1
CASSRQSKGGTEAFF | TRBJ1-1 | TRBV4-3
CASSPAIHSQPQHF | TRBJ1-5 | TRBV6-2/TRBV6-3
CASSLVGREDEQFF | TRBJ2-1 | TRBV7-9
CASTHGGQPQHF | TRBJ1-5 | TRBV28
CAWKFEGGAYEQYF | TRBJ2-7 | TRBV30
CASSEWRHDTEAFF | TRBJ1-1 | TRBV25-1
CASSPGTSGVVETQYF | TRBJ2-5 | TRBV5-4
CASSLDPPNTEAFF | TRBJ1-1 | TRBV5-1
CASSQEWGGAGELFF | TRBJ2-2 | TRBV14
CASSIGPQETQYF | TRBJ2-5 | TRBV5-1
CASSQDGWASAFF | TRBJ1-1 | TRBV4-3
CASRRLAGGSNEQFF | TRBJ2-1 | TRBV2
CASSGGRTDTQYF | TRBJ2-3 | TRBV5-4
CASSTLQGVITEAFF | TRBJ1-1 | TRBV19
CATSDPTGTRQYF | TRBJ2-7 | TRBV24-1
CASSSGSGGFTTEAFF | TRBJ1-1 | TRBV5-1
CASSRPQSTDTQYF | TRBJ2-3 | TRBV11-2
CASSGGTPGNTIYF | TRBJ1-3 | TRBV2
CASSGTLPRDTQYF | TRBJ2-3 | TRBV12-3/TRBV12-4
CASSQDPGFAEQYF | TRBJ2-7 | TRBV3-1